These T cell receptor beta chains were read from a single sample in a study of beta chain features in type 1 diabetes. Some clones are missing from TCRdb's copy, which holds only in-frame ones; the method was immunoSEQ multiplex PCR. The table includes roughly 42,000 clones, 50% detected once. The sequenced material came from stem cell memory CD4+ T cells from blood. The source of these receptors is a woman between 25 and 40 years old in good health. Each CDR3 is given with its conserved first and last residue. The D gene is left open where the match is weak. Clone size is stated in some rows and not others, as once, few, many or a class when expanded.

J | size | D | V | DNA | CDR3
TRBJ2-6 | - | - | TRBV7-3 | TGTGCCAGCAGCTTAAAAAGGGGGTCCGGGTCTACCCCCTCTGGGGCCAACGTCCTGACTTTC | CASSLKRGSGSTPSGANVLTF
TRBJ1-5 | - | - | TRBV28 | TGTGCCATCCTGCCGAGTGTATCAGGCTATAGCAATCAGCCCCAGCATTTT | CAILPSVSGYSNQPQHF
TRBJ2-1 | - | TRBD1 | TRBV28 | TGTGCCAGCAGTTTGGGACAGGGGGCGACCTACAATGAGCAGTTCTTC | CASSLGQGATYNEQFF
TRBJ2-6 | few | - | TRBV19 | TGTGCCAGTAATATCGGTCCGTTTCGCTCTGGGGCCAACGTCCTGACTTTC | CASNIGPFRSGANVLTF
TRBJ2-3 | few | - | TRBV18 | TGTGCCAGCTGTGCGGAATACACAGATACGCAGTATTTT | CASCAEYTDTQYF
TRBJ2-7 | few | - | TRBV6-6 | TGTGCCAGCAGTAGCTCCAGGGAGCAGTACTTC | CASSSSREQYF
TRBJ2-1 | - | TRBD2 | TRBV7-9 | TGTGCCAGCAGCTTACTAGCGGGGGGATACAATGAGCAGTTCTTC | CASSLLAGGYNEQFF
TRBJ2-7 | - | TRBD2 | TRBV28 | TGTGCCAGCAGCTCCGGGACTAGCGCCCAGGTCTACGAGCAGTACTTC | CASSSGTSAQVYEQYF
TRBJ2-7 | - | TRBD1 | TRBV7-3 | TGTGCCAGCAGCGTCGGGCCCGCGGGACAGGGGGCCTACGAGCAGTACTTC | CASSVGPAGQGAYEQYF
TRBJ1-5 | many | TRBD1 | TRBV7-9 | TGTGCCAGCAGCAGACAGGGGGCACGGCAGCCCCAGCATTTT | CASSRQGARQPQHF
TRBJ2-7 | few | TRBD2 | TRBV29-1 | TGCAGCGTTGAAAAGGGGACTAGCGGTTCCTACGAGCAGTACTTC | CSVEKGTSGSYEQYF
TRBJ2-5 | - | TRBD2 | TRBV5-8 | TGTGCCAGCAGCTTGGCCTGGCTAGCGGGAGAGACCCAGTACTTC | CASSLAWLAGETQYF
TRBJ2-2 | - | - | TRBV29-1 | TGCAGCGCAACCGGGACTCCGAGGTACACCGGGGAGCTGTTTTTT | CSATGTPRYTGELFF
TRBJ1-2 | - | TRBD1 | TRBV5-1 | TGCGCCAGCAGCTTGACCGGGACAGGGAACTATGGCTACACCTTC | CASSLTGTGNYGYTF
TRBJ1-2 | - | - | TRBV11-1 | TGTGCCAGCAGCTTAGCGGCATCCTATGGCTACACCTTC | CASSLAASYGYTF
TRBJ2-1 | - | - | TRBV19 | TGTGCCAGTAGTATTGCAGGGGCGCACTACAATGAGCAGTTCTTC | CASSIAGAHYNEQFF
TRBJ2-7 | - | - | TRBV11-1 | TGTGCCAGCAGCTTAGACTTGGAGCCGCCGGAGCAGTACTTC | CASSLDLEPPEQYF
TRBJ2-7 | - | TRBD2 | TRBV5-4 | TGTGCCAGCAGCTTGCAGTCCAGCGGGAGTACCGAGCAGTACTTC | CASSLQSSGSTEQYF
TRBJ2-1 | - | TRBD1 | TRBV11-1 | TGTGCCAGCAGCGAGGGACAGGGGAGCATAAAAAATGAGCAGTTCTTC | CASSEGQGSIKNEQFF
TRBJ1-5 | few | - | TRBV7-8 | TGTGCCAGCAGCTTAGCTCAAAATAGCAATCAGCCCCAGCATTTT | CASSLAQNSNQPQHF
TRBJ2-3 | few | - | TRBV11-1 | TGTGCCAGCAGCTCGGCGCGGGGGCCAGATACGCAGTATTTT | CASSSARGPDTQYF
TRBJ2-7 | - | - | TRBV14 | TGTGCCAGCAGCCCCGGGACTCCACCCTACGAGCAGTACTTC | CASSPGTPPYEQYF
TRBJ2-2 | few | TRBD2 | TRBV7-2 | TGTGCCAGCAGCATCGGCGGGAGGAAGATCGGGGAGCTGTTTTTT | CASSIGGRKIGELFF
TRBJ2-7 | few | - | TRBV7-2 | TGTGCCAGCAGCTTAGCTACCTACGAGCAGTACTTC | CASSLATYEQYF
TRBJ2-4 | - | - | TRBV30 | TGTGCCTGGACCCCCCACAAAAACATTCAGTACTTC | CAWTPHKNIQYF
TRBJ2-3 | - | - | TRBV7-3 | TGTGCCAGCAGCTTACGAGGGGGTACGCAGTATTTT | CASSLRGGTQYF
TRBJ2-7 | - | TRBD1 | TRBV4-3 | TGCGCCAGCAGCCAGACCTGGACAGGGGGCTCCTACGAGCAGTACTTC | CASSQTWTGGSYEQYF
TRBJ2-1 | - | TRBD2 | TRBV19 | TGTGCCAGTAGTCCCCTCGGGACTAGCGGGCCTAATGAGCAGTTCTTC | CASSPLGTSGPNEQFF
TRBJ2-4 | - | TRBD2 | TRBV7-2 | TGTGCCAGCAGCTTAGCTCCGGGACTAGAAGCAAACATTCAGTACTTC | CASSLAPGLEANIQYF
TRBJ2-7 | - | TRBD2 | TRBV5-6 | TGTGCCAGCAGCTTTCGTCTCCCTAGCGGGATGTACGAGCAGTACTTC | CASSFRLPSGMYEQYF
TRBJ1-1 | - | - | TRBV14 | TGTGCCAGCAGCCAAAGAGCGCGCACTGAAGCTTTCTTT | CASSQRARTEAFF
TRBJ1-1 | - | - | TRBV30 | TGTGCCTGGAGTGTATCCAGGTTGAACACTGAAGCTTTCTTT | CAWSVSRLNTEAFF
TRBJ2-1 | - | - | TRBV19 | TGTGCCAGTAGTGCAAGAACGACGGGTAACAATGAGCAGTTCTTC | CASSARTTGNNEQFF
TRBJ2-3 | - | TRBD2 | TRBV9 | TGTGCCAGCAGCGTAGTGTCCGGGAGGGCAGATACGCAGTATTTT | CASSVVSGRADTQYF
TRBJ1-4 | - | TRBD1 | TRBV18 | TGTGCCAGCTCACCCCGTACCGGGACAGGTGATGAAAAACTGTTTTTT | CASSPRTGTGDEKLFF
TRBJ1-1 | - | TRBD1 | TRBV5-1 | TGCGCCAGCAGCCCCATCGGGACAGCGAACACTGAAGCTTTCTTT | CASSPIGTANTEAFF